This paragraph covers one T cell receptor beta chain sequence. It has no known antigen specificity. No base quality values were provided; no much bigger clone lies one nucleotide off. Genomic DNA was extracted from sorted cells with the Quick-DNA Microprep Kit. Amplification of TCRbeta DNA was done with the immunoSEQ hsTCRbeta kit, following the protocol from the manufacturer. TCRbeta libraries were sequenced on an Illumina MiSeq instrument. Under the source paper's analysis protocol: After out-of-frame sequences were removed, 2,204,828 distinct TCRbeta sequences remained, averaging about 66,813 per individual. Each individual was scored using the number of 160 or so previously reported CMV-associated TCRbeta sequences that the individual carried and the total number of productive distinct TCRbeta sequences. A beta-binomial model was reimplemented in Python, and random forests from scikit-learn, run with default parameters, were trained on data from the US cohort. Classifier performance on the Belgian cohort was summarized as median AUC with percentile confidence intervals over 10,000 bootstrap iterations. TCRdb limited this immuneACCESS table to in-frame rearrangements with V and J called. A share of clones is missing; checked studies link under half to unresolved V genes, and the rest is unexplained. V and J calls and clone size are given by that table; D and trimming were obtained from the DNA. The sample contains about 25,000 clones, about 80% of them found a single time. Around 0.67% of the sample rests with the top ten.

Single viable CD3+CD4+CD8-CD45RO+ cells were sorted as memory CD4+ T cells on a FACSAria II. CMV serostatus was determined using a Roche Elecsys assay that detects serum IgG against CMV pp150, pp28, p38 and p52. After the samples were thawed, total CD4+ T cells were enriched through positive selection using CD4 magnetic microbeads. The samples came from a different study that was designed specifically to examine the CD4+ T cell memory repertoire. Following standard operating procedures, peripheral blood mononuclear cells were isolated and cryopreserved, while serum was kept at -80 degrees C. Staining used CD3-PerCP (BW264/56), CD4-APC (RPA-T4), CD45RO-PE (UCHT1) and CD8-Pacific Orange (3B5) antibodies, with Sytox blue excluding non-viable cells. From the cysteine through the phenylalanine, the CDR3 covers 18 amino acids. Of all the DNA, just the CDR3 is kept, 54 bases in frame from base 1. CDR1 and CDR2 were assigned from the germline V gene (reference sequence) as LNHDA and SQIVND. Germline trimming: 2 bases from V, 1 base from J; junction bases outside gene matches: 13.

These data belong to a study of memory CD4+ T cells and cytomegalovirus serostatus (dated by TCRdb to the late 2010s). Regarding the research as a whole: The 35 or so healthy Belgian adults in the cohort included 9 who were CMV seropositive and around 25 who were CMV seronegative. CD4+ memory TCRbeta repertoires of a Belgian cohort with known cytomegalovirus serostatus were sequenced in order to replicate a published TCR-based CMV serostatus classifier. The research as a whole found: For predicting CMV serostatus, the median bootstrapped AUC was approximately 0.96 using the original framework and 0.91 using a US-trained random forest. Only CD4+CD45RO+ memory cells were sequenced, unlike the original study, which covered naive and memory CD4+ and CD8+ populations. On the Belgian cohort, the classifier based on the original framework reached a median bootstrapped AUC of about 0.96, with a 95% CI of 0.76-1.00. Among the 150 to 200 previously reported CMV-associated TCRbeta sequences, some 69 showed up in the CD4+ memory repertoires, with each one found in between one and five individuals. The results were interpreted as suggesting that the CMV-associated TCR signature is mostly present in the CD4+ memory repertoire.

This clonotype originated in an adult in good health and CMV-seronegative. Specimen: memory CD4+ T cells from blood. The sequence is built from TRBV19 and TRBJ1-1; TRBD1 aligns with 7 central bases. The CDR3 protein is CASSIRGGLGDRNTEAFF. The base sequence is TGTGCCAGTAGTATACGAGGGGGCTTAGGGGACAGGAACACTGAAGCTTTCTTT.